This entry is about one T cell receptor beta chain. As yet, its antigen is unknown. Sorted-subset replicate PCR reactions contained roughly 190 ng DNA, corresponding to tens of thousands of T cell genomes. TCRdb's copy holds only in-frame clones and misses some; the assay was immunoSEQ multiplex PCR. The data hold roughly 2.6 million clones, with approximately 94% observed a single time. This CDR3 is 16 amino acids long. The sample comes from a study of shared clonotypes between healthy human individuals. Points from the study as a whole: Investigators collected only blood, and repertoires in tissues likely differ. Compared with clonotypes that all four donors shared, non-shared clonotypes had lower generation probabilities.

The V and J genes are TRBV12-2 and TRBJ1-5. TRBV12-2 is a known pseudogene. The sequence came from a man younger than 35 in good health. Sequenced input: naive CD4+ T cells sorted from blood. Subset given: CD45RA+ positively selected. CDR3 sequence: CASRILGRSSNQPQHF. CDR3 DNA: TGTGCAAGTCGTATCCTAGGACGGTCTAGCAATCAGCCCCAGCATTTT.